This TCR beta chain was profiled in a study of blood T cell repertoires in COVID-19. Study-level information: PBMCs, B-cell-depleted T cells, or T cells provided the cDNA or gDNA that made up the material.

Only in-frame clones appear in the TCRdb table, and some are missing; sequencing was by immunoSEQ multiplex PCR. The data hold about 94,000 clones, with 80% observed a single time. This CDR3 has 15 amino acids. The V gene's germline CDR1 is KGHDR and CDR2 SFDVKD. J was trimmed by 7 bases and V by 2 bases; bases with no gene match: 7. The TCR comes from a human donor in a cohort sampled during active COVID-19. The rearrangement joins TRBV24-1 to TRBJ2-7; the match to TRBD1 covers 10 bases. Sequencing was done on a sample of peripheral blood. The CDR3 nucleotides are TGTGCCACCAGTGATTCTAGACAGGGGGCGAGTGAGCAGTACTTC. It specifies CATSDSRQGASEQYF.